This T cell receptor beta chain was observed in a study of cytomegalovirus exposure and HLA in healthy donors. The count of this clone is one. Per the germline V gene, CDR1 is SGHRS and CDR2 is YFSETQ. Trimming stripped 7 bases from V and 3 bases from J, with 11 bases between. This CDR3 comprises 12 residues. Researchers ran the PCR with 60 Vbeta and 13 Jbeta primers. Sequencing used immunoSEQ multiplex PCR; TCRdb keeps in-frame clones, though not all of them. In the table there are around 200,000 clones, more than 60% of which are singletons. The sequenced material came from PBMCs. The chain couples TRBV5-1 to TRBJ2-7; the D gene is possibly TRBD1 (6 bases). The clonotype was recovered from a man in his forties in good health and CMV-seronegative. The CDR3 DNA follows: TGCGCCAGCGGTGGGGACAACTACGAGCAGTACTTC. Translated, it gives CASGGDNYEQYF.